These 5 T cell receptor beta chains share one sample of origin, sequenced in a study of radiotherapy plus CTLA-4 blockade in lung cancer. Repertoires were generated with immunoSEQ multiplex PCR, while TCRdb's copy carries only in-frame clones and drops some. The profile shows tens of thousands of clones, more than 70% of them singletons. The material was peripheral blood, obtained from a patient treated with radiotherapy plus ipilimumab. The receptors were sampled from a human donor with non-small cell lung cancer whose response to radiotherapy plus ipilimumab could not be evaluated. Some clones in this sample may be carry-over from other donors' samples.

The chain couples TRBV4-3 to TRBJ2-3; TRBD1 agrees at 10 bases. CDR1 is LGHNA, CDR2 YSLEER, per germline. The junction had 3 bases not matched to a gene; V was cut back by 4 bases and J by 2 bases. CDR3 size: 15 residues. The CDR3 here is CASSLGQGYTDTQYF. In nucleotides, the CDR3 is TGCGCCAGCAGCCTGGGACAGGGGTACACAGATACGCAGTATTTT.

In the case of this clone: At one end, the junction sequence differs from germline, possibly due to a read error. CDR3 protein: CASSFRLAGGNSYGQYF. The CDR3 bases are TGTGCCAGCAGCTTTCGACTAGCGGGGGGCAACTCCTACGGGCAGTACTTC. This chain uses TRBV7-2 with TRBJ2-7; 13 bases align to TRBD2. Germline V gives CDR1 SGHTA, CDR2 FQGNSA. CDR3 length: 17 amino acids.

This clone was detected only once. The J gene is TRBJ2-5, the V gene TRBV18; a weak D match, TRBD1 (6 bases). CDR1 KGHSH and CDR2 LQKENI come from the germline V gene. The CDR3 runs 16 residues. V lost 1 base to trimming and J lost 2 bases, with 14 bases between them. CDR3 amino acids: CASSPRQTGLQETQYF. The CDR3 nucleotides are TGTGCCAGCTCACCACGCCAGACAGGTCTACAAGAGACCCAGTACTTC.

This sequence joins TRBV7-2 and TRBJ1-1, with 12 nucleotides matching TRBD1. Germline V CDR1 and CDR2: SGHTA, FQGNSA. The CDR3 length is 15 residues. Trimming removed 5 bases from V and 7 bases from J; junction bases left unmatched: 8. DNA of the CDR3: TGTGCCAGCAGCCAGGGGACAGGGGGCTGGGGTGAAGCTTTCTTT. Its protein is CASSQGTGGWGEAFF.

V is TRBV28 and J is TRBJ2-2, with 7 bases matching TRBD1. The CDR3 totals 17 residues. The germline V gene has CDR1 MDHEN and CDR2 SYDVKM. V trimming: 3 bases; J trimming: 1 base; junction bases outside the gene matches: 8. Written as DNA, the CDR3 is TGTGCCAGCAGTTTCTATGGGACAGCTGAGAACACCGGGGAGCTGTTTTTT. Translation gives CASSFYGTAENTGELFF. Full variable domain (outside the CDR3, taken from reference TRBV28 and TRBJ2-2): DVKVTQSSRYLVKRTGEKVFLECVQDMDHENMFWYRQDPGLGLRLIYFSYDVKMKEKGDIPEGYSVSREKKERFSLILESASTNQTSMYLCASSFYGTAENTGELFFGEGSRLTVL.